The 6 T cell receptor beta chains listed next were all sequenced from one sample in a study of cytomegalovirus exposure and HLA in healthy donors. This table comes from immunoSEQ multiplex PCR, and its TCRdb copy is limited to in-frame clones, with some not included. The sample records about 200,000 clones, around 80% being singletons. The sequenced sample consisted of PBMCs. Receptors originate from a woman younger than 45 in good health and CMV-seronegative.

V gene TRBV6-1 combines with J gene TRBJ1-1; possible D gene TRBD1, 6 bases. CDR1 is MNHNS and CDR2 is SASEGT in the germline V gene. Trimming took off 2 bases at V and 3 bases at J, with 10 bases between the two ends. There are 14 residues in the CDR3. CDR3 DNA: TGTGCCAGCAGTGAACGGGACACCTACACTGAAGCTTTCTTT. Its protein is CASSERDTYTEAFF.

The chain recombines TRBV2 with TRBJ2-5, with D uncertain. CDR3 length: 13 amino acids. Germline V gives CDR1 SNHLY, CDR2 FYNNEI. V dropped 9 bases and J dropped 1 base, with 12 bases sitting between them. In DNA form, the CDR3 reads TGTGCCAGTGAAAGGAACAGCCAAGAGACCCAGTACTTC. Translation: CASERNSQETQYF.

This clone was seen at least ten times. V and J are TRBV6-1 and TRBJ1-5; unclear D gene. Germline CDR1 is MNHNS and CDR2 is SASEGT. V lost 3 bases and J lost 6, with 15 bases in between. This CDR3 has 15 amino acids. The CDR3 bases are TGTGCCAGCAGTGAGCGAGAGGAAGGTATTCAGCCCCAGCATTTT. Its protein is CASSEREEGIQPQHF.

The sample holds a few counts of this clone. The chain uses TRBV5-4 and TRBJ1-6; D is unclear. Germline CDR1 and CDR2: SGHNT and YYREEE (reference sequence). This CDR3 has 16 amino acids. Trimming stripped 0 bases from V and 6 bases from J, with 13 bases between. CDR3 DNA: TGTGCCAGCAGCTTGGGGGGAGGGCTCTCTAATTCACCCCTCCACTTT. Amino acid sequence: CASSLGGGLSNSPLHF.

The V call is TRBV7-6, the J call TRBJ2-2; the match to TRBD2 covers 10 bases. From germline, CDR1 is SGHVS and CDR2 FNYEAQ. The CDR3 loop spans 15 amino acids. V shed 1 base, J shed 6 bases, and the junction held 2 bases outside the gene matches. CDR3 protein: CASSLGAGGSGELFF. The CDR3 DNA reads TGTGCCAGCAGCTTAGGAGCGGGAGGGTCCGGGGAGCTGTTTTTT.

CDR3 DNA sequence: TGTGCCAGCAGCTACGGACAGCCGAACACTGAAGCTTTCTTT. Amino acids: CASSYGQPNTEAFF. The rearrangement joins TRBV7-2 to TRBJ1-1, with TRBD1 as a possible D gene (6 bases). CDR3 length: 14 amino acids. Per the germline V gene, CDR1 is SGHTA and CDR2 is FQGNSA. The V end lost 4 bases, the J end lost 1 base, and 10 bases lay between the germline ends. Based on the CDR3 plus reference TRBV7-2 and TRBJ1-1, the full variable domain is GAGVSQSPSNKVTEKGKDVELRCDPISGHTALYWYRQSLGQGLEFLIYFQGNSAPDKSGLPSDRFSAERTGGSVSTLTIQRTQQEDSAVYLCASSYGQPNTEAFFGQGTRLTVV.